The 9 T cell receptor beta chains below all came from one sample that was sequenced in a study of T cells after posttransplantation cyclophosphamide. Clones were sequenced by immunoSEQ multiplex PCR, and TCRdb holds only the in-frame ones, with some missing. The counts give fewer than 35,000 clones, none of them seen only once; about 4.5% is held by the top ten. What was sequenced was PBMCs. The receptors were sampled from a woman in her thirties in good health and a related stem cell transplant donor.

This clone was seen many times. This chain links TRBV6-2 or TRBV6-3 with TRBJ2-7; D unresolved. Germline V CDR1 and CDR2: MNHEY, SVGEGT. The CDR3 length is 16 residues. Trimming took off 2 bases at V and 2 bases at J, with 16 bases between the two ends. CDR3 DNA: TGTGCCAGCAGTTACCACCACTCCGATTTAGCCTACGAGCAGTACTTC. Translating gives CASSYHHSDLAYEQYF.

The table lists this clone with many counts. The rearrangement links TRBV4-3 to TRBJ1-2, with D unresolved. The ends were cut back, 0 bases at V and 5 bases at J, with 4 bases in the middle. The germline V gene encodes CDR1 LGHNA and CDR2 YSLEER. The CDR3 covers 12 residues. DNA of the CDR3: TGCGCCAGCAGCCAAGAAGGTTATGGCTACACCTTC. Its protein is CASSQEGYGYTF.

This clone was detected many times. Distinct nucleotide sequences in the sample also encode this CDR3. The chain has TRBV5-1 and TRBJ1-5; D is unclear. V lost 0 bases to trimming and J lost 3 bases, with 10 bases between them. CDR1 SGHRS and CDR2 YFSETQ come from the germline V gene. The CDR3 has 15 residues. The CDR3 sequence: CASSLEGFDNQPQHF. The CDR3 DNA reads TGCGCCAGCAGCTTGGAAGGGTTTGACAATCAGCCCCAGCATTTT.

This clone was seen ten or more times. The chain carries TRBV28 and TRBJ1-2; D might be TRBD1 (5 bases). Trimming took off 5 bases at V and 5 bases at J, with 15 bases between the two ends. The germline CDR1 and CDR2 sequences are MDHEN and SYDVKM. This CDR3 has 14 amino acids. The CDR3 sequence: CASSPIRAGYGYTF. In DNA form, the CDR3 reads TGTGCCAGCAGTCCCATCAGGGCAGGGTATGGCTACACCTTC.

This clone was seen repeatedly, ten times or more. J is TRBJ2-7 and V is TRBV7-9; D gene ambiguous. In germline, CDR1 is SEHNR, CDR2 FQNEAQ (reference sequence). V was shortened by 4 bases and J by 7 bases, with 11 bases between the two germline ends. The CDR3 covers 12 residues. The CDR3 DNA is TGTGCCAGCAGCTCTCAGGTGTGGGAGCAGTACTTC. Protein: CASSSQVWEQYF.

There are many counts of this clone. The genes are TRBV6-1 and TRBJ2-2, with a possible D match to TRBD2 (6 bases). Germline V lookup: CDR1 MNHNS, CDR2 SASEGT. V gave up 0 bases and J gave up 4 bases, with 9 bases separating them. The CDR3 totals 15 residues. In DNA form, the CDR3 reads TGTGCCAGCAGTGAAGCAGGGCGGGGCACCGGGGAGCTGTTTTTT. It codes for CASSEAGRGTGELFF.

This clone was observed at least ten times. The chain links TRBV5-8 to TRBJ2-1; maybe TRBD1 (6 bases). The V end lost 2 bases, the J end lost 10 bases, and 10 bases lay between the germline ends. The CDR3 has 12 amino acids. Germline-derived CDR1 and CDR2 are SGHTS and YDEGEE. The CDR3 sequence is CASSFTGMEQFF. In DNA form, the CDR3 reads TGTGCCAGCAGCTTCACAGGGATGGAGCAGTTCTTC.

This clone was seen repeatedly, ten times or more. The chain links TRBV9 to TRBJ1-1; the D gene is possibly TRBD1 (5 bases). V lost 2 bases and J 5 bases, leaving 10 bases between the germline ends. Germline CDR1 reads SGDLS; CDR2 reads YYNGEE. The CDR3 contains 13 residues. The CDR3 DNA reads TGTGCCAGCAGCGTCCAGGGCGGTACTGAAGCTTTCTTT. Translation: CASSVQGGTEAFF. The variable domain in full, completed from reference TRBV9 and TRBJ1-1, reads DSGVTQTPKHLITATGQRVTLRCSPRSGDLSVYWYQQSLDQGLQFLIQYYNGEERAKGNILERFSAQQFPDLHSELNLSSLELGDSALYFCASSVQGGTEAFFGQGTRLTVV.

This clone has ten or more counts. The V gene is TRBV4-3, the J gene TRBJ2-1, with no clear D. There are 13 residues in the CDR3. Germline V lookup: CDR1 LGHNA, CDR2 YSLEER. V lost 1 base and J 1 base, leaving 2 bases between the germline ends. The CDR3 region is CASSQVSYNEQFF. The CDR3 coding sequence is TGCGCCAGCAGCCAAGTATCCTACAATGAGCAGTTCTTC.